This T cell receptor beta chain comes out of a study of memory CD4+ T cells and cytomegalovirus serostatus (dated by TCRdb to the late 2010s). Turning to the overall study: A total of around 35 healthy Belgian adults, of whom 9 were CMV seropositive and about 24 were CMV seronegative, were included in the cohort. The study sequenced CD4+ memory TCRbeta repertoires of a Belgian cohort with known cytomegalovirus serostatus to replicate a published TCR-based CMV serostatus classifier.

The Quick-DNA Microprep Kit was used to extract genomic DNA from the sorted cells. Amplification of TCRbeta DNA was done with the immunoSEQ hsTCRbeta kit, following the protocol from the manufacturer. TCRbeta libraries were sequenced on an Illumina MiSeq instrument. The study's own analysis went as follows. Once out-of-frame sequences had been removed, 2,204,828 distinct TCRbeta sequences were left, which works out to an average of approximately 61,000 per individual. Each individual was scored using the number of approximately 160 previously reported CMV-associated TCRbeta sequences that the individual carried and the total number of productive distinct TCRbeta sequences. A beta-binomial model was reimplemented in Python, and random forests from scikit-learn, run with default parameters, were trained on data from the US cohort. On the Belgian cohort, classifier performance was reported as the median AUC, along with percentile confidence intervals, across 10,000 bootstrap iterations. Here the immuneACCESS table is served through TCRdb, limited to in-frame sequences with V and J called. Missing clones are a known gap in these copies; in checked studies unresolved V genes cover under half, and the rest lacks a known reason. V, J and clone size are those of that table, while D and trimming were read from the DNA. The sample includes 55,000 to 80,000 clones, with 76% observed a single time. The ten largest clones take up around 4.5% of the sample.

Notes on this clone: The specificity of this receptor is unknown. Within one base of it there is no much larger clone, and no base qualities were kept.

Single viable CD3+CD4+CD8-CD45RO+ cells were sorted as memory CD4+ T cells on a FACSAria II. CMV serostatus was determined using a Roche Elecsys assay that detects serum IgG against CMV pp150, pp28, p38 and p52. After the samples were thawed, total CD4+ T cells were enriched through positive selection using CD4 magnetic microbeads. Samples originated from another study that specifically interrogated the CD4+ T cell memory repertoire. Peripheral blood mononuclear cells were isolated and cryopreserved according to standard operating procedures, and serum was stored at -80 degrees C. The staining used CD3-PerCP (BW264/56), CD4-APC (RPA-T4), CD45RO-PE (UCHT1) and CD8-Pacific Orange (3B5) antibodies, and Sytox blue was used to exclude non-viable cells. Here is what the overall study found, with its caveats: Of 164 previously reported CMV-associated TCRbeta sequences, some 73 appeared in the CD4+ memory repertoires, each in one to five individuals. CMV serostatus prediction reached a median bootstrapped AUC of roughly 0.95 with the original framework and about 0.93 with a US-trained random forest. Only CD4+CD45RO+ memory cells were sequenced, in contrast to the original study, which included naive and memory CD4+ and CD8+ populations. The original-framework classifier achieved a median bootstrapped AUC of roughly 0.95 with a 95% CI of 0.76-1.00 on the Belgian cohort. Results were interpreted as suggesting that the CMV-associated TCR signature is largely present in the CD4+ memory repertoire.

A distance of 8 bases separates the germline ends of V and J, which lose 7 bases and 2 bases respectively. As encoded in the germline V gene, CDR1 is SQVTM while CDR2 is ANQGSEA. The CDR3 runs 11 residues from the cysteine to the phenylalanine. The kept DNA is CDR3 alone, 33 bases in frame from the first base. This receptor was obtained from an adult in good health and CMV-seropositive. This sequence uses TRBV29-1 and TRBJ1-1; the D gene identity is not certain. Material: memory CD4+ T cells from blood. The CDR3 region has the sequence CSALVNTEAFF. The sequenced DNA: TGCAGCGCCTTAGTAAACACTGAAGCTTTCTTT.